Each of the 10 T cell receptor beta chains below was sequenced from the same sample in a study. Treg sorting used a CD4+CD25+CD127-/low gate. TCRdb independently ran MiXCR on the 5' RACE reads; one entry per CDR3 protein. The sample has about 11,000 distinct CDR3 sequences, roughly 29% seen once. The sequenced material came from Tregs sorted from a lymph node. All receptors derive from a female donor with breast cancer.

This clonotype is medium-sized (0.01 to 0.1%). J is TRBJ1-1 and V is TRBV30, with 7 bases matching TRBD1. V lost 4 bases, J lost 1 base, and 3 bases stayed unmatched. CDR3 length: 13 residues. Germline CDR1 reads GTSNPN; CDR2 reads SVGIG (reference sequence). The CDR3 protein is CAWMGQKNTEAFF. The CDR3 DNA follows: TGTGCCTGGATGGGACAGAAGAACACTGAAGCTTTCTTT.

This clonotype has ten or more counts. The chain employs TRBV6-6 and TRBJ2-1, with 8 nucleotides matching TRBD1. Germline trimming cut 2 bases from V and 8 bases from J; bases unmatched to any gene: 11. The CDR3 is made up of 16 amino acids. The V gene's germline CDR1 is MNHNY and CDR2 SVGAGI (reference sequence). CDR3 loop: CASSYPGQAGPDEQFF. As DNA, the CDR3 is TGTGCCAGCAGTTACCCGGGACAGGCGGGCCCCGATGAGCAGTTCTTC.

As for this clonotype: Since a much larger clone is just one base distant, this may be a read error. The J gene is TRBJ1-1, the V gene TRBV27, with D hard to call. CDR1 is MNHEY and CDR2 is SMNVEV in the germline V gene (reference sequence). CDR3 size: 15 residues. Deletions cut 0 bases from V and 4 bases from J, with 12 bases between. This CDR3 reads CASSLSVQRSTEAFF. Here the CDR3 DNA reads TGTGCCAGCAGTTTATCGGTGCAGAGAAGCACTGAAGCTTTCTTT.

Remarks on this clonotype: A junction boundary mismatches the germline segment, possibly from a read error. The V call is TRBV6-5, the J call TRBJ2-1, with D uncertain. The CDR3 runs to 15 residues. CDR1 is MNHEY and CDR2 is SVGAGI in the germline V gene. CDR3 coding DNA: TGTGCGAGCAGTTACGTGGTGAATTCCTACAATGAGCAGTTCTTC. Protein sequence: CASSYVVNSYNEQFF.

This clonotype was seen at least ten times. This may stem from a read error, because a much larger clone lies one nucleotide away. J is TRBJ1-2 and V is TRBV29-1, with no clear D. This CDR3 comprises 12 residues. In germline, CDR1 is SQVTM, CDR2 ANQGSEA. CDR3 protein: CGVLTPEHGYTF. CDR3 nucleotides: TGCGGCGTATTGACCCCGGAGCATGGCTACACCTTC.

This clonotype is deemed medium-sized (0.01 to 0.1%). The chain links TRBV5-1 to TRBJ2-1; tentative D call: TRBD1 (6 bases). Germline loops: CDR1 SGHRS, CDR2 YFSETQ. There are 16 residues in the CDR3. V was shortened by 1 base and J by 0 bases, with 11 bases between the two germline ends. CDR3 DNA sequence: TGCGCCAGCAGCTTGATACTCAGGGGCTCCTACAATGAGCAGTTCTTC. Amino acid sequence: CASSLILRGSYNEQFF.

For this clonotype: The conserved phenylalanine or tryptophan normally closing the CDR3 is absent here, so this likely arose from a read error. The chain recombines TRBV12-3 or TRBV12-4 with TRBJ2-1, with 7 bases lining up with TRBD2. This CDR3 is built from 14 residues. The CDR3 bases are TGTGTCAGCAGTTTACCACGTAGCGGGAATGAGCAGTTCTCC. Protein: CVSSLPRSGNEQFS.

By proportion, this clonotype is medium-sized. V and J are TRBV6-5 and TRBJ2-1, with 10 positions matching TRBD2. The trim removed 5 bases at V and 6 bases at J, leaving 7 bases unmatched. Germline CDR1 is MNHEY and CDR2 is SVGAGI. This CDR3 contains 15 residues. The CDR3 DNA reads TGTGCCAGCAGTGGAGCTAGCGGGAGTCTCAATGAGCAGTTCTTC. Translated: CASSGASGSLNEQFF.

This clonotype was recorded a few times. V and J are TRBV7-2 and TRBJ1-4; 8 bases align to TRBD1. Germline trimming cut 4 bases from V and 4 bases from J; bases unmatched to any gene: 5. The V gene's germline CDR1 is SGHTA and CDR2 FQGNSA. This CDR3 region has 15 residues. The CDR3 DNA reads as TGTGCCAGCAGCTCCTGGACAGGGAATAATGAAAAACTGTTTTTT. Protein sequence: CASSSWTGNNEKLFF.

This clonotype was recorded at least ten times. The gene calls are TRBV12-5 and TRBJ1-1; no clear D. The CDR3 has 12 residues. V was shortened by 3 bases and J by 6 bases, with 8 bases between the two germline ends. Germline-derived CDR1 and CDR2 are LGHNT and FRNRAP. This chain's CDR3 is CASGFGGAEAFF. In DNA, the CDR3 is TGTGCTAGTGGTTTTGGAGGCGCTGAAGCTTTCTTT.